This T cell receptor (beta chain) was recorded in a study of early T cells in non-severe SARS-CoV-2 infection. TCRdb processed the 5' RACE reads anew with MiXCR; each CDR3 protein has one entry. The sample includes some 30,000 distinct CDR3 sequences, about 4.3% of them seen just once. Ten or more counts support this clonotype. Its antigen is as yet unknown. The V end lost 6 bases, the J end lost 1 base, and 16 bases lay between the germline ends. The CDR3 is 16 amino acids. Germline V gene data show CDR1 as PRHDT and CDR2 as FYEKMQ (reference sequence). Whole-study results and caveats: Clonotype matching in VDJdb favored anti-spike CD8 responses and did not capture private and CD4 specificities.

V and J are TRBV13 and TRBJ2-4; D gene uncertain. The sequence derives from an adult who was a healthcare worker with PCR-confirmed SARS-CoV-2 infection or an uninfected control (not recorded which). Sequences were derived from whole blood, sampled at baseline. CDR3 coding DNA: TGTGCCAGCAGTCCGTCGTTAGGGTGGGCCAAAAACATTCAGTACTTC. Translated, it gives CASSPSLGWAKNIQYF.